What follows are 25 T cell receptor beta chains derived from one specimen sequenced in a study of cytomegalovirus exposure and HLA in healthy donors. Data came from immunoSEQ multiplex PCR; TCRdb stores just in-frame clones and leaves some out. The sample consists of around 58,000 clones, more than 85% of them appearing once. Source material: PBMCs. The receptors shown here come from a woman under 30 in good health and CMV-seronegative.

The V gene is TRBV19, the J gene TRBJ1-6; tentatively, D is TRBD1 (6 bases). The CDR3 is made up of 15 amino acids. V lost 3 bases and J 7 bases, leaving 13 bases between the germline ends. CDR1 and CDR2 (germline): LNHDA, SQIVND (reference sequence). CDR3 sequence (DNA): TGTGCCAGTAGTATCGGACAGTTAGGGAATTCACCCCTCCACTTT. It encodes CASSIGQLGNSPLHF.

The genes are TRBV5-1 and TRBJ2-3; 9 nucleotides agree with TRBD2. V lost 3 bases and J lost 2; bases outside the gene matches: 10. CDR3 length: 17 amino acids. CDR1 is SGHRS and CDR2 is YFSETQ in the germline V gene. DNA for the CDR3: TGCGCCAGCAGCTGGGGGGCCGGGACTAGCCTCACAGATACGCAGTATTTT. The encoded protein is CASSWGAGTSLTDTQYF.

The chain is built from TRBV7-3 and TRBJ1-2; D is ambiguous. This CDR3 is 14 amino acids long. The germline V gene encodes CDR1 SGHTA and CDR2 FQGTGA. Trimming cost V 5 bases and J 4 bases, with 14 bases left between them. The CDR3 is CASSPPGRFYGYTF. Here the CDR3 DNA reads TGTGCCAGCAGCCCACCTGGGCGATTCTATGGCTACACCTTC. Full variable domain (missing parts from reference TRBV7-3 and TRBJ1-2): GAGVSQTPSNKVTEKGKYVELRCDPISGHTALYWYRQSLGQGPEFLIYFQGTGAADDSGLPNDRFFAVRPEGSVSTLKIQRTERGDSAVYLCASSPPGRFYGYTFGSGTRLTVV.

The chain has TRBV5-5 and TRBJ2-6; D remains unclear. Germline values: CDR1 SGHKS, CDR2 YYEKEE (reference sequence). The CDR3 is made up of 16 amino acids. Trimming removed 1 base from V and 0 bases from J, with 8 bases in between. CDR3 sequence (DNA): TGTGCCAGCAGCTTGATAGTGTTCTCTGGGGCCAACGTCCTGACTTTC. It specifies CASSLIVFSGANVLTF. Combining the CDR3 with reference TRBV5-5 and TRBJ2-6 gives the whole variable domain DAGVTQSPTHLIKTRGQQVTLRCSPISGHKSVSWYQQVLGQGPQFIFQYYEKEERGRGNFPDRFSARQFPNYSSELNVNALLLGDSALYLCASSLIVFSGANVLTFGAGSRLTVL.

V is TRBV5-1 and J is TRBJ2-7; 8 bases match TRBD2. This CDR3 is built from 15 residues. Germline CDR1 is SGHRS and CDR2 is YFSETQ. J gave up 0 bases and V 4 bases, and 6 bases lay outside the gene matches. The CDR3 region is CASSATGTSSYEQYF. CDR3 coding DNA: TGCGCCAGCAGCGCTACCGGGACTAGCTCCTACGAGCAGTACTTC.

V usage is TRBV18 and J usage is TRBJ2-7, with D perhaps matching TRBD1 (5 bases). Germline CDR1 KGHSH, CDR2 LQKENI. Trimming took 3 bases from V and 0 from J, leaving 12 bases between them. This CDR3 is 15 amino acids long. The DNA of the CDR3 is TGTGCCAGCTCACCGATTCAGGGTTACTCCTACGAGCAGTACTTC. Encoded protein: CASSPIQGYSYEQYF.

Comment on this clone: Its ends do not fully match the called genes, so a read error is possible. Other DNA sequences of this sample code for an identical CDR3. The chain couples TRBV7-6 to TRBJ2-5; possible D gene TRBD1, 6 bases. The V gene's germline CDR1 is SGHVS and CDR2 FNYEAQ. The CDR3 is 14 amino acids. DNA for the CDR3: TGCGCCAGCAGCTTAGGGACACTCCAAGAGACCCAGTACTTC. Amino acid sequence: CASSLGTLQETQYF. Complete variable domain (other parts from reference TRBV7-6 and TRBJ2-5): GAGVSQSPRYKVTKRGQDVALRCDPISGHVSLYWYRQALGQGPEFLTYFNYEAQQDKSGLPNDRFSAERPEGSISTLTIQRTEQRDSAMYRCASSLGTLQETQYFGPGTRLLVL.

In DNA form, the CDR3 reads TGTGCCAGCAGCTTTTTGGGGAGCACCGGGGAGCTGTTTTTT. Protein product: CASSFLGSTGELFF. The chain combines TRBV7-3 with TRBJ2-2; tentative D call: TRBD2 (5 bases). CDR1 and CDR2 from the germline V gene are SGHTA and FQGTGA. V was clipped by 3 bases and J by 4 bases, with 9 bases between them. The length of the CDR3 is 14 residues. The whole variable domain, filled in from reference TRBV7-3 and TRBJ2-2, reads GAGVSQTPSNKVTEKGKYVELRCDPISGHTALYWYRQSLGQGPEFLIYFQGTGAADDSGLPNDRFFAVRPEGSVSTLKIQRTERGDSAVYLCASSFLGSTGELFFGEGSRLTVL.

This chain links TRBV18 with TRBJ1-1, with no clear D. The CDR3 totals 14 residues. Germline values: CDR1 KGHSH, CDR2 LQKENI. V dropped 1 base and J dropped 5 bases, with 11 bases sitting between them. The CDR3 DNA reads as TGTGCCAGCTCACCACTCGAAAGTCGGACTGAAGCTTTCTTT. It codes for CASSPLESRTEAFF.

This chain links TRBV15 with TRBJ1-5; 8 bases agree with TRBD1. After removal of 1 base from V and 3 bases from J, the junction contained 5 bases not matched to a gene. Germline CDR1 LNHNV, CDR2 YYDKDF (reference sequence). CDR3 size: 16 residues. This CDR3 is CATSRAPRGLNQPQHF. The CDR3 DNA reads as TGTGCCACCAGCAGAGCACCCAGGGGGCTCAATCAGCCCCAGCATTTT.

This clone was observed a handful of times. This chain joins TRBV6-5 and TRBJ1-1; D is possibly TRBD1 (6 bases). This CDR3 has 13 amino acids. Germline V gene data show CDR1 as MNHEY and CDR2 as SVGAGI. V lost 5 bases and J lost 5, with 12 bases in between. The CDR3 reads CASSLTGQTEAFF. The CDR3 coding sequence is TGTGCCAGCAGTCTAACCGGACAGACTGAAGCTTTCTTT.

V and J are TRBV9 and TRBJ2-3, with no clear D. The germline gives CDR1 SGDLS, CDR2 YYNGEE. Trimming cost V 7 bases and J 1 base, with 7 bases left between them. The CDR3 runs to 12 residues. The CDR3 bases are TGTGCCAGCGCGTCCCGCACAGATACGCAGTATTTT. Translation: CASASRTDTQYF.

V and J are TRBV5-1 and TRBJ2-5; possible D gene TRBD1, 6 bases. The CDR3 runs to 14 residues. CDR1 is SGHRS and CDR2 is YFSETQ in the germline V gene. Trimming left V 2 bases short and J 3 bases short, with 11 bases between. The CDR3 sequence: CASSFSQGKETQYF. DNA for the CDR3: TGCGCCAGCAGCTTTTCACAGGGAAAAGAGACCCAGTACTTC.

This chain uses TRBV2 with TRBJ1-5, with D maybe TRBD1 (6 bases). CDR1 SNHLY and CDR2 FYNNEI come from the germline V gene. The V end was cut by 4 bases, the J end by 5 bases, with 15 bases between. This CDR3 region has 15 residues. CDR3 DNA sequence: TGTGCCAGCAGTGTTTATGGGCAGGGGTATCAGCCCCAGCATTTT. Protein product: CASSVYGQGYQPQHF.

V and J are TRBV28 and TRBJ2-5; TRBD2 matches 7 bases. Per germline, CDR1 MDHEN and CDR2 SYDVKM. J gave up 4 bases and V 3 bases, and 5 bases lay outside the gene matches. This CDR3 region has 14 residues. Here the CDR3 reads CASSFTLAAETQYF. In DNA form, the CDR3 reads TGTGCCAGCAGTTTCACCCTAGCGGCAGAGACCCAGTACTTC.

V and J are TRBV7-2 and TRBJ2-7; D is unresolved. The CDR3 loop spans 14 amino acids. Looked up from germline, CDR1 is SGHTA and CDR2 is FQGNSA. Deletions cut 3 bases from V and 1 base from J, with 10 bases between. In nucleotides, the CDR3 is TGTGCCAGCAGCTTTGATGCGGCTTCCTACGAGCAGTACTTC. Its protein is CASSFDAASYEQYF.

This clone was seen only once. The chain has TRBV28 and TRBJ2-3; 13 bases match TRBD2. Losses at the gene ends were 5 bases for V and 6 bases for J; bases not matched to a gene: 5. The CDR3 is 15 residues long. CDR1 and CDR2 (germline): MDHEN, SYDVKM. CDR3 amino acids: CASSDGLAGADTQYF. For the CDR3, the DNA is TGTGCCAGCAGTGACGGACTAGCGGGAGCGGATACGCAGTATTTT. Full variable domain (missing parts from reference TRBV28 and TRBJ2-3): DVKVTQSSRYLVKRTGEKVFLECVQDMDHENMFWYRQDPGLGLRLIYFSYDVKMKEKGDIPEGYSVSREKKERFSLILESASTNQTSMYLCASSDGLAGADTQYFGPGTRLTVL.

The chain couples TRBV6-5 to TRBJ2-1; 8 bases agree with TRBD2. The junction had 9 bases not matched to a gene; V was cut back by 2 bases and J by 9 bases. The length of the CDR3 is 15 residues. CDR1 and CDR2 (germline): MNHEY, SVGAGI. CDR3 sequence: CASSYDGRAIGEQFF. CDR3 DNA sequence: TGTGCCAGCAGTTACGACGGGAGGGCCATTGGTGAGCAGTTCTTC.

The chain combines TRBV7-2 with TRBJ2-5, with D tentatively TRBD2 (5 bases). From germline, CDR1 is SGHTA and CDR2 FQGNSA. This CDR3 comprises 14 residues. The V end lost 0 bases, the J end lost 10 bases, and 15 bases lay between the germline ends. The CDR3 nucleotides are TGTGCCAGCAGCTTAGCGGGAGCCCGCCACGTCCAGTACTTC. Protein sequence: CASSLAGARHVQYF. The full variable domain, rest sourced from reference TRBV7-2 and TRBJ2-5, is GAGVSQSPSNKVTEKGKDVELRCDPISGHTALYWYRQSLGQGLEFLIYFQGNSAPDKSGLPSDRFSAERTGGSVSTLTIQRTQQEDSAVYLCASSLAGARHVQYFGPGTRLLVL.

The chain uses TRBV9 and TRBJ1-2; D uncertain. This CDR3 contains 13 residues. The V gene lost 3 bases and the J gene lost 1 base, with 7 bases spanning the gap. Germline CDR1 and CDR2: SGDLS and YYNGEE. The CDR3 spells CASSAQINYGYTF. Here the CDR3 DNA reads TGTGCCAGCAGCGCCCAGATTAACTATGGCTACACCTTC. Looking up the rest from reference TRBV9 and TRBJ1-2 gives the full variable domain: DSGVTQTPKHLITATGQRVTLRCSPRSGDLSVYWYQQSLDQGLQFLIQYYNGEERAKGNILERFSAQQFPDLHSELNLSSLELGDSALYFCASSAQINYGYTFGSGTRLTVV.

This chain links TRBV5-1 with TRBJ2-7; 9 bases are shared with TRBD2. The CDR3 runs 17 residues. Germline CDR1 SGHRS, CDR2 YFSETQ. V dropped 0 bases and J dropped 4; count of bases not matched to a gene: 11. The CDR3 DNA is TGCGCCAGCAGCTTGGCCGGGACAGCGGGAGGATCTTACGAGCAGTACTTC. The encoded protein is CASSLAGTAGGSYEQYF.

J is TRBJ1-1 and V is TRBV6-5, with D possibly TRBD1 on 6 matching bases. Between the trimmed V and J ends, which lost 2 bases and 7 bases, there was a span of 11 bases. CDR3 length: 13 amino acids. Per the germline V gene, CDR1 is MNHEY and CDR2 is SVGAGI. CDR3 sequence: CASSYQTGLEAFF. CDR3 DNA: TGTGCCAGCAGTTACCAAACAGGGCTTGAAGCTTTCTTT.

The chain employs TRBV9 and TRBJ2-1; 9 bases are shared with TRBD2. J was trimmed by 7 bases and V by 2 bases; bases with no gene match: 4. This CDR3 has 14 amino acids. Germline V CDR1 and CDR2: SGDLS, YYNGEE. CDR3 nucleotide sequence: TGTGCCAGCAGCGTGAATCTAGCGGGAAATGAGCAGTTCTTC. It encodes CASSVNLAGNEQFF.

The chain is built from TRBV25-1 and TRBJ2-7; 8 bases fit TRBD2. Trimming took 5 bases from V and 2 from J; bases not matched to a gene: 17. CDR1 and CDR2 (germline): MGHDK, SYGVNS. This CDR3 has 18 amino acids. The CDR3 loop is CASSRNSLGAGEPYEQYF. The CDR3 bases are TGTGCCAGCAGTAGGAATTCTTTGGGAGCGGGAGAGCCCTACGAGCAGTACTTC.

This clone occurred a few times. The chain joins TRBV2 to TRBJ1-1; 10 bases are a match to TRBD1. Germline CDR1 SNHLY, CDR2 FYNNEI. Losses at the gene ends were 5 bases for V and 6 bases for J; bases not matched to a gene: 12. The CDR3 runs 16 residues. For the CDR3, the DNA is TGTGCCAGCAGTAACCGCGATAGACAGGGGGCAGCTGAAGCTTTCTTT. It codes for CASSNRDRQGAAEAFF.